Presented here are 3 T cell receptor beta chains from one specimen sequenced in a study of blood T cell repertoires in COVID-19 (dated by TCRdb to the early 2020s). Library generation was performed with the immunoSEQ multiplex PCR assay. Sourced from immuneACCESS, this table was stored by TCRdb with only in-frame sequences that have V and J called. A share of the clones is absent; for the studies checked, an unresolved V gene accounts for under half, and the remainder has no known explanation. Across this sample there are some 190,000 clones, with 85% to 90% seen only once. The ten largest account for around 1.5% of the sample. The source material was peripheral blood. These receptors all stem from a man between 18 and 29 years old with active or convalescent COVID-19.

The rearrangement uses TRBV10-1 and TRBJ2-1; 8 bases agree with TRBD2. V was pared by 4 bases and J by 7 bases, with 12 bases of the junction left unmatched. Germline CDR1 is WNHNN and CDR2 is SYGVQD (reference sequence). CDR3 size: 16 residues. CDR3 in DNA: TGCGCCAGCAGTGGAGTAAGCGGGAGAACGGGAAATGAGCAGTTCTTC. This codes for CASSGVSGRTGNEQFF.

This chain links TRBV7-6 with TRBJ1-2; no reliable D call. V lost 1 base and J lost 0, with 15 bases in between. The CDR3 spans 17 residues. CDR1 and CDR2 (germline): SGHVS, FNYEAQ. CDR3 sequence reads: CASSLGPGTLANYGYTF. The DNA of the CDR3 is TGTGCCAGCAGCTTAGGTCCAGGAACGTTAGCTAACTATGGCTACACCTTC.

The chain recombines TRBV30 with TRBJ2-7; 7 nucleotides match TRBD2. V dropped 0 bases and J dropped 4; count of bases not matched to a gene: 12. The germline V gene encodes CDR1 GTSNPN and CDR2 SVGIG (reference sequence). This CDR3 is 16 amino acids long. The CDR3 nucleotides read TGTGCCTGGAGTGTACAATGGGGCGGGAGTTCTTACGAGCAGTACTTC. Encoded protein: CAWSVQWGGSSYEQYF.